This passage covers 26 T cell receptor beta chains from one sample sequenced in a study of beta chain features in type 1 diabetes. Study-level points and caveats: In all four CD4+ subsets, TCRB CDR3 length was significantly, moderately reduced in type 1 diabetes.

The study reverse transcribed the entire isolated RNA, so it sequenced expressed TCRB transcripts. The repertoire was sequenced with immunoSEQ multiplex PCR; TCRdb's copy has only in-frame clones and lacks some. The table records under 850,000 clones, 10% to 15% of them present only once. Antigens for these TCRs are unknown. Sequencing used naive CD4+ T cells from blood. The receptor source for this set is a young man with type 1 diabetes.

Only one count was recorded for this clone. The rearrangement joins TRBV5-1 to TRBJ1-2; tentatively, D is TRBD1 (5 bases). The V end was cut by 4 bases, the J end by 4 bases, with 8 bases between. Germline V gene sequence: CDR1 SGHRS, CDR2 YFSETQ. CDR3 size: 12 residues. CDR3 in DNA: TGCGCCAGCAGCCAAGACAGCTATGGCTACACCTTC. Amino acid sequence: CASSQDSYGYTF.

About this clone: Other DNA sequences of this sample code for an identical CDR3. The chain recombines TRBV20-1 with TRBJ1-1; D is undetermined. The V and J ends lost 5 bases and 1 base respectively, with 5 bases between them. Germline V CDR1 and CDR2: DFQATT, SNEGSKA (reference sequence). The CDR3 is 11 amino acids. CDR3 region: CSAPGNTEAFF. Written as DNA, the CDR3 is TGCAGTGCTCCTGGGAACACTGAAGCTTTCTTT.

The chain employs TRBV7-2 and TRBJ2-7; no definite D call. The CDR3 length is 14 residues. V lost 1 base, J lost 2 bases, and 9 bases lay in between. Germline V lookup: CDR1 SGHTA, CDR2 FQGNSA. DNA of the CDR3: TGTGCCAGCAGCTTAGTCGGCAAAGCCTACGAGCAGTACTTC. It encodes CASSLVGKAYEQYF. Filled out from reference TRBV7-2 and TRBJ2-7, the complete variable domain reads GAGVSQSPSNKVTEKGKDVELRCDPISGHTALYWYRQSLGQGLEFLIYFQGNSAPDKSGLPSDRFSAERTGGSVSTLTIQRTQQEDSAVYLCASSLVGKAYEQYFGPGTRLTVT.

The genes are TRBV18 and TRBJ1-6; D is unresolved. Per germline, CDR1 KGHSH and CDR2 LQKENI. V was trimmed by 2 bases and J by 7 bases, leaving 12 bases between them. The CDR3 runs to 15 residues. In DNA form, the CDR3 reads TGTGCCAGCTCACCAATCGGCCAGCAGAATTCACCCCTCCACTTT. Its protein is CASSPIGQQNSPLHF. Supplemented by reference TRBV18 and TRBJ1-6, the full variable domain reads NAGVMQNPRHLVRRRGQEARLRCSPMKGHSHVYWYRQLPEEGLKFMVYLQKENIIDESGMPKERFSAEFPKEGPSILRIQQVVRGDSAAYFCASSPIGQQNSPLHFGNGTRLTVT.

This clone was seen more than once but under ten times. The rearrangement joins TRBV5-1 to TRBJ2-7, with 8 bases fitting TRBD1. CDR3 length equals 16 residues. V lost 0 bases, J lost 2 bases, and 7 bases stayed unmatched. Germline CDR1 reads SGHRS; CDR2 reads YFSETQ. CDR3 protein: CASSLATQGAPYEQYF. CDR3 bases: TGCGCCAGCAGCTTGGCTACGCAGGGGGCCCCCTACGAGCAGTACTTC.

This sequence joins TRBV6-1 and TRBJ1-1; D uncertain. Germline V CDR1 and CDR2: MNHNS, SASEGT. CDR3 length: 14 residues. Trimming shortened V by 4 bases and J by 7 bases, and 16 bases separated the two germline ends. The CDR3 region is CASSADPTALEAFF. The CDR3 DNA reads as TGTGCCAGCAGTGCAGATCCTACGGCCCTTGAAGCTTTCTTT.

The chain couples TRBV11-3 to TRBJ2-1, with D perhaps matching TRBD1 (6 bases). Germline CDR1 is SGHNT and CDR2 is YENEEA. V lost 3 bases, J lost 7 bases, and 13 bases lay in between. The CDR3 extends over 14 amino acids. CDR3 in DNA: TGTGCCAGCAGCTTGGACAGTAACCTAAATGAGCAGTTCTTC. This encodes CASSLDSNLNEQFF.

The chain combines TRBV6-1 with TRBJ1-2; possibly TRBD1 for D (6 bases). The ends were cut back, 0 bases at V and 4 bases at J, with 15 bases in the middle. The CDR3 is 16 residues long. Germline CDR1 is MNHNS and CDR2 is SASEGT. The DNA for the CDR3 is TGTGCCAGCAGTGAAGCCAACGGGGGGCTTAGCTATGGCTACACCTTC. Translation: CASSEANGGLSYGYTF.

This sequence joins TRBV7-2 and TRBJ1-1; no reliable D call. Between the trimmed V and J ends, which lost 5 bases and 0 bases, there was a span of 10 bases. Germline CDR1 and CDR2: SGHTA and FQGNSA. The CDR3 runs to 14 residues. CDR3 sequence reads: CASSLRGLNTEAFF. In nucleotides, the CDR3 is TGTGCCAGCAGCCTCCGGGGTTTGAACACTGAAGCTTTCTTT. The full variable domain, rest sourced from reference TRBV7-2 and TRBJ1-1, is GAGVSQSPSNKVTEKGKDVELRCDPISGHTALYWYRQSLGQGLEFLIYFQGNSAPDKSGLPSDRFSAERTGGSVSTLTIQRTQQEDSAVYLCASSLRGLNTEAFFGQGTRLTVV.

J is TRBJ1-4 and V is TRBV30, with 9 bases identical to TRBD1. Per the germline V gene, CDR1 is GTSNPN and CDR2 is SVGIG (reference sequence). CDR3 length: 19 residues. Trimming removed 2 bases from V and 0 bases from J; junction bases left unmatched: 13. This CDR3 is CAWSRDRVFSVATNEKLFF. The DNA of the CDR3 is TGTGCCTGGAGTCGGGACAGGGTCTTTTCAGTCGCAACTAATGAAAAACTGTTTTTT.

This rearrangement joins TRBV7-9 to TRBJ1-5; D possibly corresponds to TRBD1 (6 bases). V was trimmed by 1 base and J by 7 bases, leaving 8 bases between them. This CDR3 has 13 amino acids. CDR1 and CDR2 (germline): SEHNR, FQNEAQ (reference sequence). In DNA, the CDR3 is TGTGCCAGCAGCTTAGGTCAGGGGCAGCCCCAGCATTTT. This gives the protein CASSLGQGQPQHF.

This sequence joins TRBV19 and TRBJ2-3; TRBD2 might be the D (6 bases). The V gene lost 6 bases and the J gene lost 0 bases, with 22 bases spanning the gap. This CDR3 comprises 18 residues. Per the germline V gene, CDR1 is LNHDA and CDR2 is SQIVND (reference sequence). CDR3 nucleotide sequence: TGTGCCAGTAGCCCCCGGGGACTTCATACCTCGAGCACAGATACGCAGTATTTT. It specifies CASSPRGLHTSSTDTQYF.

This clone was counted only a few times. The chain employs TRBV4-2 and TRBJ1-2; D is uncertain. The V gene's germline CDR1 is LGHNA and CDR2 YNFKEQ. Trimming shortened V by 3 bases and J by 4 bases, and 6 bases separated the two germline ends. The CDR3 totals 12 residues. CDR3 amino acids: CASSQEFYGYTF. The CDR3 bases are TGTGCCAGCAGCCAGGAATTCTATGGCTACACCTTC.

The V call is TRBV2, the J call TRBJ2-7; a possible D gene is TRBD1 (6 bases). V lost 8 bases and J lost 6, with 14 bases in between. CDR1 is SNHLY and CDR2 is FYNNEI in the germline V gene. This CDR3 contains 12 residues. The CDR3 sequence is CASGGREGEQYF. DNA for the CDR3: TGTGCCAGCGGGGGCAGGGAAGGCGAGCAGTACTTC.

The J gene is TRBJ1-6, the V gene TRBV10-3, with no clear D. Trimming stripped 2 bases from V and 4 bases from J, with 9 bases between. The CDR3 contains 15 residues. The germline CDR1 and CDR2 sequences are ENHRY and SYGVKD. The DNA for the CDR3 is TGTGCCATCAGTGAGACGGCGATTTATAATTCACCCCTCCACTTT. Translated: CAISETAIYNSPLHF.

Of note for this clone: The same CDR3 also results from other DNA sequences found in this sample. V usage is TRBV30 and J usage is TRBJ1-4; D gene uncertain. The CDR3 has 12 amino acids. Trimming stripped 4 bases from V and 0 bases from J, with 3 bases between. From germline, CDR1 is GTSNPN and CDR2 SVGIG (reference sequence). CDR3 loop: CAWTATNEKLFF. CDR3 DNA sequence: TGTGCCTGGACAGCAACTAATGAAAAACTGTTTTTT.

In this sample, this clone turned up a few times. This chain connects TRBV5-1 to TRBJ1-6; tentatively, D is TRBD1 (6 bases). Germline V gives CDR1 SGHRS, CDR2 YFSETQ. Trimming took 0 bases from V and 3 from J, leaving 10 bases between them. The CDR3 is 16 amino acids. CDR3 in amino acids: CASSLAGQRYNSPLHF. The DNA of the CDR3 is TGCGCCAGCAGCTTGGCCGGACAGCGCTATAATTCACCCCTCCACTTT.

Details on this clone: This sample also contains other DNA sequences that code for the same CDR3. The V call is TRBV5-1, the J call TRBJ2-7; TRBD1 aligns across 10 bases. This CDR3 is 15 amino acids long. V lost 3 bases, J lost 0 bases, and 3 bases stayed unmatched. Germline V gene sequence: CDR1 SGHRS, CDR2 YFSETQ. CDR3 sequence: CASSSGQGTSYEQYF. The CDR3 DNA is TGCGCCAGCAGCTCGGGACAGGGGACCTCCTACGAGCAGTACTTC.

V and J are TRBV19 and TRBJ2-5; 7 bases map to TRBD1. This CDR3 contains 15 residues. CDR1 and CDR2 (germline): LNHDA, SQIVND (reference sequence). Losses at the gene ends were 3 bases for V and 5 bases for J; bases not matched to a gene: 9. The CDR3 bases are TGTGCCAGTAGTATGCGACAGGGAGAGGGGGAGACCCAGTACTTC. Translating it yields CASSMRQGEGETQYF.

J is TRBJ2-7 and V is TRBV2; 8 positions match TRBD2. The trim removed 7 bases at V and 2 bases at J, leaving 7 bases unmatched. The CDR3 extends over 14 amino acids. In germline, CDR1 is SNHLY, CDR2 FYNNEI. CDR3 region: CASTLEAGAYEQYF. CDR3 sequence (DNA): TGTGCCAGCACCCTCGAAGCGGGGGCCTACGAGCAGTACTTC.

The rearrangement joins TRBV30 to TRBJ2-6; tentative D call: TRBD1 (5 bases). V lost 3 bases, J lost 0 bases, and 9 bases lay in between. The CDR3 runs to 15 residues. Germline V CDR1 and CDR2: GTSNPN, SVGIG (reference sequence). The CDR3 DNA reads TGTGCCTGGAGACTGGACAACTCTGGGGCCAACGTCCTGACTTTC. Amino acids: CAWRLDNSGANVLTF.

V and J are TRBV4-1 and TRBJ1-1, with D uncertain. CDR3 size: 13 residues. V was trimmed by 4 bases and J by 2 bases, leaving 8 bases between them. Germline lookup yields CDR1 MGHRA and CDR2 YSYEKL. The CDR3 nucleotides read TGCGCCAGCAGCCGTCCGGGAAACACTGAAGCTTTCTTT. As protein: CASSRPGNTEAFF.

The CDR3: CATSSPLAGIVYEQYF. CDR3 in DNA: TGTGCCACCAGCAGCCCACTAGCGGGGATAGTCTACGAGCAGTACTTC. V is TRBV15 and J is TRBJ2-7; TRBD2 aligns across 10 bases. The V gene end was trimmed by 3 bases and the J gene end by 3 bases; junction bases not matched to a gene: 8. CDR1 is LNHNV, CDR2 YYDKDF, per germline (reference sequence). The CDR3 has 16 residues.

The CDR3 reads CASSHQHGEKLFF. The DNA of the CDR3 is TGCGCCAGCAGCCATCAGCACGGTGAAAAACTGTTTTTT. The chain has TRBV4-1 and TRBJ1-4; D call uncertain. V lost 3 bases to trimming and J lost 7 bases, with 9 bases between them. Germline-derived CDR1 and CDR2 are MGHRA and YSYEKL. This CDR3 is 13 amino acids long.

This rearrangement joins TRBV10-3 to TRBJ1-2; D is ambiguous. Deletions cut 4 bases from V and 1 base from J, with 7 bases between. The CDR3 contains 13 residues. The germline V gene encodes CDR1 ENHRY and CDR2 SYGVKD. This CDR3 is CAISAGGNYGYTF. The CDR3 DNA reads as TGTGCCATCAGTGCGGGCGGTAACTATGGCTACACCTTC.

V and J are TRBV7-6 and TRBJ2-7, with 8 positions matching TRBD1. The ends lost 5 bases at V and 5 bases at J; junction bases unmatched: 5. Germline assignment: CDR1 SGHVS and CDR2 FNYEAQ. The CDR3 runs 13 residues. The CDR3 DNA is TGTGCCAGCAGCGTGACAGGGGACCACGAGCAGTACTTC. Translated: CASSVTGDHEQYF.